Each of the 21 T cell receptor beta chains below was sequenced from the same sample in a study of blood T cell repertoires in COVID-19. TCRdb keeps only in-frame clones here, not all; method: immunoSEQ multiplex PCR. This sample yields 390,000 or so clones, of which 85% to 90% are seen a single time; more than 0.8% belongs to the top ten. Sequencing was done on a sample of PBMCs or T cells enriched from blood (not recorded which). The receptors were gathered from a man between 18 and 29 years old who had recovered from COVID-19.

V usage is TRBV19 and J usage is TRBJ2-5; TRBD2 matches 11 bases. Germline CDR1 is LNHDA and CDR2 is SQIVND (reference sequence). CDR3 length equals 16 residues. V lost 8 bases, J lost 4 bases, and 12 bases stayed unmatched. The CDR3 loop reads CASSREGLAGLETQYF. The CDR3 coding sequence is TGTGCCAGTTCCCGGGAAGGACTAGCGGGCCTAGAGACCCAGTACTTC.

This clone was counted only a few times. The chain has TRBV3-1 (or the pseudogene TRBV3-2) and TRBJ2-3; 12 nucleotides align to TRBD2. Germline trimming cut 1 base from V and 5 bases from J; bases unmatched to any gene: 10. The germline gives CDR1 LGHDT, CDR2 YNNKEL (reference sequence). This CDR3 region has 18 residues. This CDR3 is CASSQGTSGALHRDTQYF. The CDR3 region has the DNA TGTGCCAGCAGCCAAGGGACTAGCGGGGCTCTGCACCGAGATACGCAGTATTTT.

The genes are TRBV30 and TRBJ2-1, with D possibly being TRBD1 (6 bases). The CDR3 has 16 residues. Looked up from germline, CDR1 is GTSNPN and CDR2 is SVGIG (reference sequence). V was shortened by 5 bases and J by 3 bases, with 20 bases between the two germline ends. CDR3 region: CAWEVVPGQDYNEQFF. Here the CDR3 DNA reads TGTGCCTGGGAGGTAGTACCGGGACAAGACTACAATGAGCAGTTCTTC.

This chain joins TRBV6-5 and TRBJ1-2; the D gene is possibly TRBD1 (6 bases). The germline V gene has CDR1 MNHEY and CDR2 SVGAGI. V was trimmed by 1 base and J by 6 bases, leaving 15 bases between them. This CDR3 is built from 15 residues. Here the CDR3 DNA reads TGTGCCAGCAGTTACTTGATGCGGGGGGCCGATGGCTACACCTTC. It specifies CASSYLMRGADGYTF.

The chain uses TRBV5-1 and TRBJ2-5; 11 bases align to TRBD1. Germline lookup yields CDR1 SGHRS and CDR2 YFSETQ. The trim removed 4 bases at V and 4 bases at J, leaving 6 bases unmatched. CDR3 length: 15 amino acids. This CDR3 reads CASSLGQGAGETQYF. CDR3 coding DNA: TGCGCCAGCAGCCTAGGACAGGGGGCAGGAGAGACCCAGTACTTC.

The chain combines TRBV5-1 with TRBJ2-2; 9 nucleotides agree with TRBD1. Germline V lookup: CDR1 SGHRS, CDR2 YFSETQ. V was clipped by 3 bases and J by 2 bases; unmatched bases: 5. The CDR3 loop spans 16 amino acids. In DNA form, the CDR3 reads TGCGCCAGCAGCTCAGGACAGGGGCAAAACACCGGGGAGCTGTTTTTT. Its protein is CASSSGQGQNTGELFF.

J is TRBJ1-5 and V is TRBV7-9; no clear D gene. Deletions cut 5 bases from V and 0 bases from J, with 14 bases between. Germline lookup yields CDR1 SEHNR and CDR2 FQNEAQ (reference sequence). CDR3 length: 16 amino acids. CDR3 residues: CASSPSGGDSNQPQHF. The CDR3 DNA reads as TGTGCCAGCAGCCCGAGCGGCGGAGATAGCAATCAGCCCCAGCATTTT.

The V call is TRBV7-8, the J call TRBJ2-6, with 9 bases lining up with TRBD1. The V segment lost 4 bases and the J segment 1 base; nucleotides outside the gene matches: 8. Germline V CDR1 and CDR2: SGHVS, FQNEAQ. CDR3 length equals 18 residues. This chain's CDR3 is CASSYGQGSYSGANVLTF. The CDR3 bases are TGTGCCAGCAGCTACGGACAGGGGAGCTATTCTGGGGCCAACGTCCTGACTTTC.

This chain joins TRBV4-1 and TRBJ2-3, with D possibly matching TRBD1 (5 bases). Looked up from germline, CDR1 is MGHRA and CDR2 is YSYEKL. V lost 0 bases and J lost 2, with 12 bases in between. This CDR3 is 16 amino acids long. The DNA of the CDR3 is TGCGCCAGCAGCCAAGAATACAGGTCAAACACAGATACGCAGTATTTT. As protein: CASSQEYRSNTDTQYF.

The chain employs TRBV15 and TRBJ2-6, with 8 nucleotides matching TRBD1. V dropped 5 bases and J dropped 0; count of bases not matched to a gene: 12. Germline values: CDR1 LNHNV, CDR2 YYDKDF (reference sequence). This CDR3 has 19 residues. As DNA, the CDR3 is TGTGCCACCAGCGGCAAGCCGGGACAGGTGATCTCTGGGGCCAACGTCCTGACTTTC. This encodes CATSGKPGQVISGANVLTF.

Only one count was recorded for this clone. The CDR3 sequence is CASSSRTGSNQPQHF. CDR3 coding DNA: TGTGCCAGCAGCTCCCGGACTGGTAGCAATCAGCCCCAGCATTTT. The chain has TRBV7-6 and TRBJ1-5; no clear D. The germline CDR1 and CDR2 sequences are SGHVS and FNYEAQ. V was clipped by 4 bases and J by 0 bases, with 10 bases between them. The CDR3 has 15 residues.

The rearrangement links TRBV5-1 to TRBJ2-7; D is ambiguous. Germline lookup yields CDR1 SGHRS and CDR2 YFSETQ. V was pared by 4 bases and J by 3 bases, with 11 bases between. The CDR3 length is 13 residues. In nucleotides, the CDR3 is TGCGCCAGCAGCCTGGACCCCGGCTACGAGCAGTACTTC. Translating gives CASSLDPGYEQYF.

This chain uses TRBV5-4 with TRBJ2-1; TRBD2 matches 12 bases. The V and J ends lost 3 bases and 4 bases, in that order; junction bases with no gene match: 8. The CDR3 length is 17 residues. Germline loops: CDR1 SGHNT, CDR2 YYREEE (reference sequence). CDR3 residues: CASSSGTSGPSYNEQFF. In DNA form, the CDR3 reads TGTGCCAGCAGCTCAGGGACTAGCGGGCCTAGTTACAATGAGCAGTTCTTC.

The CDR3 DNA reads as TGTGCCAGCATTACCAGGGACAGGGGGAGTAGAGCTTTCTTT. Its protein is CASITRDRGSRAFF. The V gene is TRBV19, the J gene TRBJ1-1, with 11 bases that match TRBD1. V lost 9 bases, J lost 10 bases, and 13 bases stayed unmatched. The germline V gene has CDR1 LNHDA and CDR2 SQIVND (reference sequence). The CDR3 has 14 residues.

This clone occurred a few times. The rearrangement joins TRBV4-3 to TRBJ2-5, with 8 nucleotides matching TRBD2. The V segment lost 0 bases and the J segment 5 bases; nucleotides outside the gene matches: 8. This CDR3 is built from 16 residues. The germline V gene encodes CDR1 LGHNA and CDR2 YSLEER. The chain's CDR3 is CASSQDGSVAGETQYF. Here the CDR3 DNA reads TGCGCCAGCAGCCAAGATGGTTCGGTAGCGGGGGAGACCCAGTACTTC.

The table lists this clone with a few counts. The chain uses TRBV6-5 and TRBJ2-5, with 10 bases lining up with TRBD2. Germline CDR1 reads MNHEY; CDR2 reads SVGAGI. CDR3 length: 15 amino acids. Trimming took 10 bases from V and 7 from J; bases not matched to a gene: 15. The CDR3 coding sequence is TGTGCCACCTATAGCGGGGGGCTAACTCCGGGGACCCAGTACTTC. Its translation is CATYSGGLTPGTQYF.

V and J are TRBV28 and TRBJ2-3; 9 bases align to TRBD1. The CDR3 has 14 amino acids. The germline V gene encodes CDR1 MDHEN and CDR2 SYDVKM. Trimming cost V 8 bases and J 6 bases; bases outside gene matches: 9. DNA for the CDR3: TGTGCCAGCCAAACAGGGGGCGTAGGGGATACGCAGTATTTT. It yields the protein CASQTGGVGDTQYF.

The chain links TRBV7-2 to TRBJ2-1, with 7 nucleotides matching TRBD2. Germline V gene lookup returns CDR1 SGHTA and CDR2 FQGNSA. The CDR3 consists of 14 residues. J was trimmed by 12 bases and V by 5 bases; bases with no gene match: 13. The CDR3 DNA reads TGTGCCAGCAGCCCCTCCCCAGACCGCGGGAGGCAGTTCTTC. It yields the protein CASSPSPDRGRQFF. Together with reference TRBV7-2 and TRBJ2-1, the CDR3 gives the full variable domain: GAGVSQSPSNKVTEKGKDVELRCDPISGHTALYWYRQSLGQGLEFLIYFQGNSAPDKSGLPSDRFSAERTGGSVSTLTIQRTQQEDSAVYLCASSPSPDRGRQFFGPGTRLTVL.

The chain has TRBV2 and TRBJ1-2, with a possible D match to TRBD1 (5 bases). The CDR3 runs 13 residues. V shed 5 bases and J shed 6 bases, with 13 bases lying between them. Germline loops: CDR1 SNHLY, CDR2 FYNNEI. The chain's CDR3 is CASSQRQSDGYTF. The CDR3 region has the DNA TGTGCCAGCAGTCAGAGACAGTCCGATGGCTACACCTTC.

The chain recombines TRBV18 with TRBJ1-4; D uncertain. Germline V gene sequence: CDR1 KGHSH, CDR2 LQKENI. This CDR3 contains 15 residues. Trimming shortened V by 2 bases and J by 1 base, and 8 bases separated the two germline ends. The CDR3 loop is CASSPVEGTNEKLFF. The DNA of the CDR3 is TGTGCCAGCTCACCAGTGGAGGGAACTAATGAAAAACTGTTTTTT.

The gene calls are TRBV3-1 (or the pseudogene TRBV3-2) and TRBJ2-7; a possible D gene is TRBD2 (5 bases). CDR3 length: 13 residues. V was clipped by 4 bases and J by 2 bases, with 9 bases between them. Germline values: CDR1 LGHDT, CDR2 YNNKEL (reference sequence). CDR3 region: CASSRAGPYEQYF. In DNA, the CDR3 is TGTGCCAGCAGCCGGGCGGGCCCCTACGAGCAGTACTTC.